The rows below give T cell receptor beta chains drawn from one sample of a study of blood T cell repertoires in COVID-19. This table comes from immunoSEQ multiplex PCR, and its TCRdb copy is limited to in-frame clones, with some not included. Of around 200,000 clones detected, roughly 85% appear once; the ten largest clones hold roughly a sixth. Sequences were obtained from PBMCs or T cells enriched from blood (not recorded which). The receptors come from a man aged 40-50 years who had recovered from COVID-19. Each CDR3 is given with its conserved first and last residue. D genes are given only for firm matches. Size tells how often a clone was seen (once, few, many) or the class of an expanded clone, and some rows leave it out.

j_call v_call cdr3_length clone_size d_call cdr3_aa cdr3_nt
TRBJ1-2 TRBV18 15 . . CASSSLEGVNYGYTF TGTGCCAGCTCGTCTCTTGAGGGAGTGAACTATGGCTACACCTTC
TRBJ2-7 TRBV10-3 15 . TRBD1 CAIRTLDRGFYEQYF TGTGCCATCAGGACCCTCGACAGGGGTTTTTACGAGCAGTACTTC
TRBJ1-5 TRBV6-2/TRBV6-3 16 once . CASSSPAGYSNQPQHF TGTGCCAGCAGTTCCCCGGCAGGTTATAGCAATCAGCCCCAGCATTTT
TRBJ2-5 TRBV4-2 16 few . CASSQGSVGSGETQYF TGTGCCAGCAGCCAGGGGAGCGTGGGGTCCGGGGAGACCCAGTACTTC
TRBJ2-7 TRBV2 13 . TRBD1 CASNPGQGYEQYF TGTGCCAGCAACCCGGGACAGGGGTACGAGCAGTACTTC
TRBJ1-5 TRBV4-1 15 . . CASSQEQVSNQPQHF TGCGCCAGCAGCCAAGAACAGGTTAGCAATCAGCCCCAGCATTTT
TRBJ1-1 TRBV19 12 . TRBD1 CASSRGQDEAFF TGTGCCAGTAGTCGGGGACAGGATGAAGCTTTCTTT
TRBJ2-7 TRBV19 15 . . CASSTSGLARAEQYF TGTGCCAGTAGTACCTCTGGGCTAGCGAGGGCCGAGCAGTACTTC
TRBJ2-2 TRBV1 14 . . CTSSRLLNTGELFF TGCACCAGCAGCCGACTATTGAACACCGGGGAGCTGTTTTTT
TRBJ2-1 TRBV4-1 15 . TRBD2 CASSKGLADYNEQFF TGCGCCAGCAGCAAGGGACTAGCGGACTACAATGAGCAGTTCTTC
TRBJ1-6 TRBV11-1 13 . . CASSLVQNSPLHF TGTGCCAGCAGCTTAGTCCAGAATTCACCCCTCCACTTT
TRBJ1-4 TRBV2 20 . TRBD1 CASSHPGQGFVPGIYEKLFF TGTGCCAGCAGCCATCCGGGACAGGGTTTCGTTCCTGGGATTTATGAAAAACTGTTTTTT
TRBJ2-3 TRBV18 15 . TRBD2 CASSLTSAPTDTQYF TGTGCCAGCTCACTTACTAGCGCCCCCACAGATACGCAGTATTTT
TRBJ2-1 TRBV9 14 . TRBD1 CASSPRTGDNEQFF TGTGCCAGCAGCCCCCGGACAGGGGACAATGAGCAGTTCTTC
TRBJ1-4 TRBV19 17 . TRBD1 CASSPITHRDREEKLFF TGTGCCAGTAGTCCAATCACCCACCGGGACAGGGAGGAAAAACTGTTTTTT
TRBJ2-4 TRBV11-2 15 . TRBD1 CASSPQDRGKNIQYF TGTGCCAGCAGCCCTCAGGACAGGGGGAAAAACATTCAGTACTTC
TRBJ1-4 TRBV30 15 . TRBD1 CAWRHPRGLSEKLFF TGTGCCTGGAGGCATCCCAGGGGGTTGAGTGAAAAACTGTTTTTT
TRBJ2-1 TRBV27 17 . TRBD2 CASTWTSGRALGNEQFF TGTGCCAGCACGTGGACTAGCGGGAGGGCCCTTGGGAATGAGCAGTTCTTC
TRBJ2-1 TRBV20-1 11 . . CSAPLVDEQFF TGCAGTGCGCCGCTAGTAGATGAGCAGTTCTTC
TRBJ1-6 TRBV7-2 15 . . CASSPPGTQNSPLHF TGTGCCAGCAGCCCTCCCGGGACACAAAATTCACCCCTCCACTTT
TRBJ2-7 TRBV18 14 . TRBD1 CASSAGTGAREQYF TGTGCCAGCTCAGCCGGGACAGGAGCGAGGGAGCAGTACTTC
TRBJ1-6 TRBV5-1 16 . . CASRSLAGFSNSPLHF TGCGCCAGCAGATCCCTAGCGGGTTTCAGTAATTCACCCCTCCACTTT
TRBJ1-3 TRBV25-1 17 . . CASSEWGTFSSGNTIYF TGTGCCAGCAGTGAGTGGGGGACATTTAGCTCTGGAAACACCATATATTTT
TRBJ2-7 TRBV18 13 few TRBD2 CASSIAGAYEQYF TGTGCCAGCTCAATAGCGGGAGCGTACGAGCAGTACTTC
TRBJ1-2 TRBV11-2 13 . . CASSLGEGVGYTF TGTGCCAGCAGCTTAGGAGAGGGGGTTGGCTACACCTTC
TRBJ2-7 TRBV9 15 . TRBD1 CASSVDGTGSYEQYF TGTGCCAGCAGCGTAGACGGGACAGGGTCCTACGAGCAGTACTTC
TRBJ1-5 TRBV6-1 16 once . CASSEQPGQRNQPQHF TGTGCCAGCAGTGAACAGCCTGGACAGCGCAATCAGCCCCAGCATTTT
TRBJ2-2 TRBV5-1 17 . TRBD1 CASSLTGAARVTGELFF TGCGCCAGCAGCTTGACAGGGGCCGCCCGCGTCACCGGGGAGCTGTTTTTT
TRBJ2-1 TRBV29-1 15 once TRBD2 CSVEISLAGGDEQFF TGCAGCGTTGAAATAAGTCTAGCGGGAGGGGATGAGCAGTTCTTC
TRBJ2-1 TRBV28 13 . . CASSTTSGNEQFF TGTGCCAGCAGCACGACCTCAGGGAATGAGCAGTTCTTC
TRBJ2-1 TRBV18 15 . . CASSPRGSGYNEQFF TGTGCCAGCTCACCACGGGGTAGCGGATACAATGAGCAGTTCTTC
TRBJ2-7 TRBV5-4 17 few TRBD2 CASSLGGTGLAVYEQYF TGTGCCAGCAGCCTGGGGGGGACGGGACTAGCGGTCTACGAGCAGTACTTC
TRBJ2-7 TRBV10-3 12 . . CAIGGGHYEQYF TGTGCCATCGGGGGGGGGCACTACGAGCAGTACTTC
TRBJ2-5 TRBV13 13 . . CASSALSPGTQYF TGTGCCAGCAGCGCACTCTCTCCGGGGACCCAGTACTTC
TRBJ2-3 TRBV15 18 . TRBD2 CATSRDARGGRSTDTQYF TGTGCCACCAGCAGAGATGCGCGGGGGGGGCGCAGCACAGATACGCAGTATTTT
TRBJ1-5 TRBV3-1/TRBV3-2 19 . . CASSQEDSGSEDSNQPQHF TGTGCCAGCAGCCAGGAGGACAGTGGCTCTGAAGATAGCAATCAGCCCCAGCATTTT
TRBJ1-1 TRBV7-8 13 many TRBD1 CASSTDRGTEAFF TGTGCCAGCAGCACGGACAGGGGCACTGAAGCTTTCTTT
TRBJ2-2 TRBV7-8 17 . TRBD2 CASSKGLAGVNTGELFF TGTGCCAGCAGCAAGGGACTAGCGGGAGTTAACACCGGGGAGCTGTTTTTT
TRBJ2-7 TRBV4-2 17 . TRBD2 CASSQVSGLAGEDEQYF TGTGCCAGCAGCCAAGTCTCCGGCTTAGCGGGAGAGGACGAGCAGTACTTC
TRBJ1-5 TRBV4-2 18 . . CASSQEASWGVGNQPQHF TGTGCCAGCAGCCAAGAAGCCAGTTGGGGGGTCGGCAATCAGCCCCAGCATTTT
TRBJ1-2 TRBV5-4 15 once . CASSPWGGRRDGYTF TGTGCCAGCAGCCCTTGGGGGGGGCGCAGGGATGGCTACACCTTC
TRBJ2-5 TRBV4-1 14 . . CASSQETGEETQYF TGCGCCAGCAGCCAAGAGACAGGAGAAGAGACCCAGTACTTC
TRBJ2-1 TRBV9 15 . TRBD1 CASSVAGGSYNEQFF TGTGCCAGCAGCGTTGCAGGGGGCTCTTACAATGAGCAGTTCTTC
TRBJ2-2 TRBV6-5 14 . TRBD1 CASKMTGATGELFF TGTGCCAGCAAGATGACAGGGGCGACCGGGGAGCTGTTTTTT
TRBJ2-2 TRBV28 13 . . CATQKGWAGELFF TGTGCCACCCAGAAGGGGTGGGCCGGGGAGCTGTTTTTT
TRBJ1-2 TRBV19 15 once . CASSTQPQINYGYTF TGTGCCAGTAGTACCCAACCACAGATTAACTATGGCTACACCTTC
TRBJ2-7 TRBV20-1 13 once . CSASLDSAYEQYF TGCAGTGCTAGTCTGGACTCGGCCTACGAGCAGTACTTC
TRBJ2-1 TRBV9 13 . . CASSVATSNEQFF TGTGCCAGCAGCGTAGCCACTAGCAATGAGCAGTTCTTC
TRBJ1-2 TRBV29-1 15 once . CSVEGMGPEDYGYTF TGCAGCGTTGAAGGGATGGGCCCGGAAGACTATGGCTACACCTTC
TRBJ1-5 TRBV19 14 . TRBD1 CASRGDRYYQPQHF TGTGCCAGTAGGGGGGACAGATATTATCAGCCCCAGCATTTT
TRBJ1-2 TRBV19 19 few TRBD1 CASSIAWDRGRKVNYGYTF TGTGCCAGTAGTATAGCCTGGGACAGGGGGCGCAAGGTGAACTATGGCTACACCTTC
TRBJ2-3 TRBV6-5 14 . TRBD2 CASRSGGNTDTQYF TGTGCCAGCAGGTCGGGAGGAAACACAGATACGCAGTATTTT
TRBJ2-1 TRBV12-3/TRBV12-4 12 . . CASTPGANEQFF TGTGCCAGCACCCCAGGGGCGAATGAGCAGTTCTTC
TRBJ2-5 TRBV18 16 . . CASSTADLGGWETQYF TGTGCCAGCTCAACCGCGGACCTGGGGGGATGGGAGACCCAGTACTTC